This passage covers 11 T cell receptor beta chains from one sample sequenced in a study of PD-L1 blockade in urothelial cancer. TCRdb's table, derived via immunoSEQ multiplex PCR, lists solely in-frame clones and lacks some. The repertoire has about 120,000 clones, 86% of them found once; the top ten carry roughly 2.6%. The time point: peripheral blood 6 weeks after treatment start. Sequencing used PBMCs, obtained around atezolizumab (anti-PD-L1) treatment. These TCRs come from a man aged 50 to 59 with urothelial cancer.

This chain joins TRBV7-9 and TRBJ2-7; possible D gene TRBD1, 5 bases. The CDR3 is 13 amino acids. CDR1 and CDR2 (germline): SEHNR, FQNEAQ (reference sequence). The V end was cut by 3 bases, the J end by 2 bases, with 8 bases between. The CDR3 region has the DNA TGTGCCAGCAGCTTGGCAGGGCCCTACGAGCAGTACTTC. Amino acids: CASSLAGPYEQYF.

V gene TRBV11-3 combines with J gene TRBJ2-5; TRBD2 matches at 14 bases. Germline assignment: CDR1 SGHNT and CDR2 YENEEA. The CDR3 is 16 residues long. Unmatched junction bases numbered 3, after V lost 1 base and J lost 5 bases. CDR3 residues: CASSLGTSGRRETQYF. Here the CDR3 DNA reads TGTGCCAGCAGCTTAGGGACTAGCGGGAGGCGGGAGACCCAGTACTTC.

In this sample, this clone turned up once. This rearrangement joins TRBV6-5 to TRBJ1-1; tentative D call: TRBD1 (6 bases). The CDR3 sequence is 12 residues long. Trimming pared 6 bases from V and 3 bases from J, leaving 8 bases between. Germline V gene data show CDR1 as MNHEY and CDR2 as SVGAGI. The CDR3 DNA reads TGTGCCAGCAGAAGGGGGTACACTGAAGCTTTCTTT. This translates into CASRRGYTEAFF.

The chain employs TRBV5-5 and TRBJ2-7; a possible D gene is TRBD2 (5 bases). The CDR3 is made up of 15 amino acids. Trimming took 0 bases from V and 3 from J, leaving 13 bases between them. Germline V gene sequence: CDR1 SGHKS, CDR2 YYEKEE (reference sequence). CDR3 sequence: CASSLAASWSYEQYF. CDR3 DNA: TGTGCCAGCAGCTTGGCGGCTAGCTGGAGCTACGAGCAGTACTTC.

This rearrangement joins TRBV4-2 to TRBJ2-7; 9 nucleotides line up with TRBD2. The CDR3 runs 15 residues. The V gene end was trimmed by 4 bases and the J gene end by 4 bases; junction bases not matched to a gene: 8. Germline V gives CDR1 LGHNA, CDR2 YNFKEQ. CDR3 sequence reads: CASSRESGRIYEQYF. CDR3 bases: TGTGCCAGCAGCCGAGAGAGCGGGAGGATTTACGAGCAGTACTTC.

The chain recombines TRBV15 with TRBJ1-4, with TRBD1 as a possible D gene (5 bases). From germline, CDR1 is LNHNV and CDR2 YYDKDF (reference sequence). The CDR3 consists of 14 residues. With 7 bases removed from V and 5 bases from J, the gap between germline ends came to 14 bases. CDR3 nucleotides: TGTGCCACCAACGGGGGACGGACGAATGAAAAACTGTTTTTT. It codes for CATNGGRTNEKLFF.

This sequence joins TRBV28 and TRBJ2-5; no clear D. The CDR3 totals 10 residues. Trimming removed 10 bases from V and 0 bases from J, with 3 bases in between. CDR1 is MDHEN, CDR2 SYDVKM, per germline. In nucleotides, the CDR3 is TGTGCCACCTACCAAGAGACCCAGTACTTC. Translating gives CATYQETQYF.

This clone was seen a few times. J is TRBJ1-1 and V is TRBV19, with TRBD1 matching over 8 bases. The CDR3 spans 13 residues. The junction had 0 bases not matched to a gene; V was cut back by 0 bases and J by 6 bases. The germline gives CDR1 LNHDA, CDR2 SQIVND (reference sequence). The CDR3 bases are TGTGCCAGTAGTATAGAGACAGGGGCTGAAGCTTTCTTT. The encoded protein is CASSIETGAEAFF.

The rearrangement uses TRBV28 and TRBJ2-1; 7 bases are shared with TRBD2. CDR1 is MDHEN, CDR2 SYDVKM, per germline. CDR3 length: 14 residues. V lost 2 bases to trimming and J lost 3 bases; unmatched junction nucleotides: 1. CDR3 loop: CASSLQRDYNEQFF. CDR3 bases: TGTGCCAGCAGTTTACAGCGGGACTACAATGAGCAGTTCTTC.

In its sample, this clone was seen once. A read error may produce the germline difference seen at one junction end. The chain employs TRBV9 and TRBJ2-7; unclear D gene. Germline CDR1 and CDR2: SGDLS and YYNGEE. This CDR3 is built from 12 residues. CDR3 sequence (DNA): TGTGCCAGCAGCTCCAATTCTCTGTCCCTAGTCTTC. Amino acids: CASSSNSLSLVF.

This chain links TRBV4-2 with TRBJ1-4, with TRBD1 as a possible D gene (5 bases). Trimming removed 4 bases from V and 0 bases from J, with 21 bases in between. Looked up from germline, CDR1 is LGHNA and CDR2 is YNFKEQ. The CDR3 has 19 residues. The CDR3 DNA reads as TGTGCCAGCAGCCGGTGCAACAGGCGGCACGTTGCAACTAATGAAAAACTGTTTTTT. Protein sequence: CASSRCNRRHVATNEKLFF.